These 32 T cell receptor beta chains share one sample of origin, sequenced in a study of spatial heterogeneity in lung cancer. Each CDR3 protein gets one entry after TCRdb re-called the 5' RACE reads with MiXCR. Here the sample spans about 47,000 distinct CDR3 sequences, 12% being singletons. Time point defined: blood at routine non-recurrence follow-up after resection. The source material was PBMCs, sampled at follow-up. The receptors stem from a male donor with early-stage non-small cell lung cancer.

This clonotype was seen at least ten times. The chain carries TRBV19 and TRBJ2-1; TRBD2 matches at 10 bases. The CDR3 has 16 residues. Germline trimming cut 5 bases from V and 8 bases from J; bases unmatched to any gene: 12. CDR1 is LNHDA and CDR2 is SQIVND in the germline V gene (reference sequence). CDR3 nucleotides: TGTGCCAGTAGTCGCATTCTAGCGGGAGAAAGTGATGAGCAGTTCTTC. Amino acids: CASSRILAGESDEQFF.

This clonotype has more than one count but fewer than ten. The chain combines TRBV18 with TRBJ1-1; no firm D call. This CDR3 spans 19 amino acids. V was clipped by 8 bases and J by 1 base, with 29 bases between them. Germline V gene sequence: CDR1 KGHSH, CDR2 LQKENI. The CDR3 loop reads CASTPVPLRGELWNTEAFF. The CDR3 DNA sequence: TGTGCCAGCACGCCGGTACCCTTGAGAGGAGAACTTTGGAACACTGAAGCTTTCTTT.

The CDR3 sequence: CAWSVFGTVPYEQYF. Written as DNA, the CDR3 is TGTGCCTGGAGTGTGTTCGGGACAGTCCCCTACGAGCAGTACTTC. The rearrangement links TRBV30 to TRBJ2-7; 7 nucleotides match TRBD1. V shed 0 bases, J shed 2 bases, and the junction held 7 bases outside the gene matches. The germline gives CDR1 GTSNPN, CDR2 SVGIG (reference sequence). This CDR3 has 15 residues.

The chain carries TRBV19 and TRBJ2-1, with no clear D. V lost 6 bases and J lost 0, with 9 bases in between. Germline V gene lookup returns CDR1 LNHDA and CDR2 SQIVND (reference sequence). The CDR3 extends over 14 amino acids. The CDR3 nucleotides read TGTGCCAGTAGCAGATCTACCTCCTACAATGAGCAGTTCTTC. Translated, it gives CASSRSTSYNEQFF.

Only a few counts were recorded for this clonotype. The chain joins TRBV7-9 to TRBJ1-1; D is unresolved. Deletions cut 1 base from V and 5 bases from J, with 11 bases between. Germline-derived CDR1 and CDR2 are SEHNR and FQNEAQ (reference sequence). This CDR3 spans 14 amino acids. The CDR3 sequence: CASSLGPTGTEAFF. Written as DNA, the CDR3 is TGTGCCAGCAGCTTAGGCCCCACGGGGACTGAAGCTTTCTTT.

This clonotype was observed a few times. CDR3 DNA: TGCAGTGGCGGAAGGTTGAACACTGAAGCTTTCTTT. This codes for CSGGRLNTEAFF. The chain uses TRBV29-1 and TRBJ1-1; D remains unclear. CDR3 length: 12 residues. Per the germline V gene, CDR1 is SQVTM and CDR2 is ANQGSEA.

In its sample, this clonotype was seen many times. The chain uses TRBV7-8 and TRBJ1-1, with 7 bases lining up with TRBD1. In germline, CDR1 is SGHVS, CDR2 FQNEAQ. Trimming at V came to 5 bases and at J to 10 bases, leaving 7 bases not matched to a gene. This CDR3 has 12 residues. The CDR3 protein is CASSEDRTVAFF. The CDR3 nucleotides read TGTGCCAGCAGCGAGGACAGGACGGTAGCTTTCTTT. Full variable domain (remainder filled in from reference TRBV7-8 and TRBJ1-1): GAGVSQSPRYKVAKRGQDVALRCDPISGHVSLFWYQQALGQGPEFLTYFQNEAQLDKSGLPSDRFFAERPEGSVSTLKIQRTQQEDSAVYLCASSEDRTVAFFGQGTRLTVV.

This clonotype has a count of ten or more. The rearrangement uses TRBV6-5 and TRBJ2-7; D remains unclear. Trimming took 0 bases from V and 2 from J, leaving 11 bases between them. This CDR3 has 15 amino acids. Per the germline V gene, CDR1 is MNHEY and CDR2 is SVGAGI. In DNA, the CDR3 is TGTGCCAGCAGTTACTCGAGTCTGTCACCCTACGAGCAGTACTTC. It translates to CASSYSSLSPYEQYF.

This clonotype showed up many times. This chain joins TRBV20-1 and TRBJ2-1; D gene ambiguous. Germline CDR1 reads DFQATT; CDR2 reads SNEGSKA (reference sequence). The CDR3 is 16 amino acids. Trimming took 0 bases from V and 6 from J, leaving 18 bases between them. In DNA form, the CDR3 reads TGCAGTGCTAGAGATGCGCCGGCAGTTATTCCCAATGAGCAGTTCTTC. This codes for CSARDAPAVIPNEQFF.

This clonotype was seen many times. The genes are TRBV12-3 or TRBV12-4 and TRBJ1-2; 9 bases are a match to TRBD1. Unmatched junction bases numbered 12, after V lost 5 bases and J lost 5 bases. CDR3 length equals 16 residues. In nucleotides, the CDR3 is TGTGCCAGCAGTGGCACCCGACAGGGGGTATCTTATGGCTACACCTTC. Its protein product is CASSGTRQGVSYGYTF.

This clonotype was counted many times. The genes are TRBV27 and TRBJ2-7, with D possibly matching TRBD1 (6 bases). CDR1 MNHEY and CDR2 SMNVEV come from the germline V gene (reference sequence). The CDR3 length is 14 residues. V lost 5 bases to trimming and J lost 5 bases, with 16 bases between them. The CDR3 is CASSLQTQGNEQYF. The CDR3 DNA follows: TGTGCCAGCAGTCTACAGACACAGGGTAACGAGCAGTACTTC.

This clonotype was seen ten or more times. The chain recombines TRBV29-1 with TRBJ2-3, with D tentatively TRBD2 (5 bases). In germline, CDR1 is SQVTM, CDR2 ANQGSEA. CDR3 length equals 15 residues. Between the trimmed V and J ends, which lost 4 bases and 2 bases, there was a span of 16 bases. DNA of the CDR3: TGCAGCGTTGGTGGGGAGCCACTGAACACAGATACGCAGTATTTT. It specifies CSVGGEPLNTDTQYF.

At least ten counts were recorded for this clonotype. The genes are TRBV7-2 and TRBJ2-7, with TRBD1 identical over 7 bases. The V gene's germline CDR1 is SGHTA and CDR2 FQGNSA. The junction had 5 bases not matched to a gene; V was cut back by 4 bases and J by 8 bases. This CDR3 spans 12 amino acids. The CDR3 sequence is CASSSPGQQQYF. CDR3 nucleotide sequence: TGTGCCAGCAGCTCCCCGGGACAGCAGCAGTACTTC.

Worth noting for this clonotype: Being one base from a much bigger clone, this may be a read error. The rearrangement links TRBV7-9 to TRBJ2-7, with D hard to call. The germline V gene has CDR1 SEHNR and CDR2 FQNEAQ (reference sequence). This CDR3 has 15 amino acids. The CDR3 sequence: CASSLGQRSPYEKYF. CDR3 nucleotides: TGTGCCAGCAGCTTAGGCCAGCGTAGCCCCTACGAGAAGTACTTC.

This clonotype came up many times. The CDR3 DNA is TGTGCCAGCAGCCTCAGGGGCTACGAGCAGTACTTC. Amino acid sequence: CASSLRGYEQYF. This chain joins TRBV3-1 and TRBJ2-7; D might be TRBD1 (6 bases). V was clipped by 4 bases and J by 3 bases, with 7 bases between them. Germline V gene data show CDR1 as LGHDT and CDR2 as YNNKEL (reference sequence). The CDR3 consists of 12 residues.

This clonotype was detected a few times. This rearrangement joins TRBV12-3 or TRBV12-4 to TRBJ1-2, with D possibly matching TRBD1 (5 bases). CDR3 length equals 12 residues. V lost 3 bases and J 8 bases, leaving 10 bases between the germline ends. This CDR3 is CASSLDIAGYTF. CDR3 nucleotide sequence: TGTGCCAGCAGTTTGGACATCGCGGGCTACACCTTC.

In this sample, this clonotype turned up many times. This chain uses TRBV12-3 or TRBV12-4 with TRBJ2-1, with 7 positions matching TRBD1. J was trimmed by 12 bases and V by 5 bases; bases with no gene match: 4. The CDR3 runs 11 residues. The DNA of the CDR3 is TGTGCCAGCAGTCCGAGGGACAGGCAGTTCTTC. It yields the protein CASSPRDRQFF.

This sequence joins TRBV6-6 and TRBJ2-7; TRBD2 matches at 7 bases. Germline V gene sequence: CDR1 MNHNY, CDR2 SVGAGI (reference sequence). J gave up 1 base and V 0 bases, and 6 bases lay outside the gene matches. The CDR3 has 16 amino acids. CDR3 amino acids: CASSYSRGELSYEQYF. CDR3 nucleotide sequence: TGTGCCAGCAGTTACTCCCGGGGGGAGCTATCCTACGAGCAGTACTTC.

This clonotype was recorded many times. The CDR3 reads CASSLRTGENSPLHF. The CDR3, as DNA: TGTGCCAGCAGTTTACGGACAGGGGAGAATTCACCCCTCCACTTT. V and J are TRBV12-3 or TRBV12-4 and TRBJ1-6; 9 positions match TRBD1. V gave up 2 bases and J gave up 7 bases; unmatched junction bases: 3. The CDR3 length is 15 residues.

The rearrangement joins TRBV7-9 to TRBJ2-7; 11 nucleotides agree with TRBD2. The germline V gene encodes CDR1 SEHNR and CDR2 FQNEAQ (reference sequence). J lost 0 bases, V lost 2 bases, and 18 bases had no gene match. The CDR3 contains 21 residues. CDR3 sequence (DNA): TGTGCCAGCAGCTTAAAACCCGCGGGACTAGCGGCCCCAAGGAGCTCCTACGAGCAGTACTTC. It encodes CASSLKPAGLAAPRSSYEQYF.

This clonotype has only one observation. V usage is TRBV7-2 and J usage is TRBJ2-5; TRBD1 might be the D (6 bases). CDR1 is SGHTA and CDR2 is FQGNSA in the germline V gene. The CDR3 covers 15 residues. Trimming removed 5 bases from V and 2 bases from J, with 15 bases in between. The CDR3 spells CASSKEGTPQETQYF. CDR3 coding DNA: TGTGCCAGCAGCAAAGAGGGGACACCACAAGAGACCCAGTACTTC.

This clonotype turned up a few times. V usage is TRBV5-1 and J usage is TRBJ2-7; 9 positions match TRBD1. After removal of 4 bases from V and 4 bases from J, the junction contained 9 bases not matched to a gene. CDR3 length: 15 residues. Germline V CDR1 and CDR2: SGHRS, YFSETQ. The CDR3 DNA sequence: TGCGCCAGCAGCAGGGGACAGGGATCTCTATACGAGCAGTACTTC. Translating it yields CASSRGQGSLYEQYF. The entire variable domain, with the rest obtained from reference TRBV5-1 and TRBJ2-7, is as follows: KAGVTQTPRYLIKTRGQQVTLSCSPISGHRSVSWYQQTPGQGLQFLFEYFSETQRNKGNFPGRFSGRQFSNSRSEMNVSTLELGDSALYLCASSRGQGSLYEQYFGPGTRLTVT.

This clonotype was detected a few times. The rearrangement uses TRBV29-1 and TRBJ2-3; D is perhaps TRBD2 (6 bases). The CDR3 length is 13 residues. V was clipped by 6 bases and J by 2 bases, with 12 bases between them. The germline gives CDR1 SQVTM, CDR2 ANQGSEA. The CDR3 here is CSVAGTYTDTQYF. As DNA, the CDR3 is TGCAGCGTGGCCGGGACTTACACAGATACGCAGTATTTT.

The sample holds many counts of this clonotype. This CDR3 is CASSPGQSLQGYEQYF. The CDR3 region has the DNA TGTGCCAGCAGCCCTGGCCAGTCCTTGCAAGGCTACGAGCAGTACTTC. The chain couples TRBV5-4 to TRBJ2-7; D unresolved. This CDR3 spans 16 amino acids. From germline, CDR1 is SGHNT and CDR2 YYREEE (reference sequence). Trimming took off 4 bases at V and 3 bases at J, with 20 bases between the two ends. The variable domain in full, with the rest retrieved from reference TRBV5-4 and TRBJ2-7, is ETGVTQSPTHLIKTRGQQVTLRCSSQSGHNTVSWYQQALGQGPQFIFQYYREEENGRGNFPPRFSGLQFPNYSSELNVNALELDDSALYLCASSPGQSLQGYEQYFGPGTRLTVT.

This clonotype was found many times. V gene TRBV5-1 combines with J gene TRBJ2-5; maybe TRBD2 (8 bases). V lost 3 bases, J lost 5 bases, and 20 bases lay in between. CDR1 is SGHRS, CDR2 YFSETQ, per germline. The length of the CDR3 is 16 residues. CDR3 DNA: TGCGCCAGCAGCTCGGGAGGGACAGCCGTAGGGGAGACCCAGTACTTC. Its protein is CASSSGGTAVGETQYF.

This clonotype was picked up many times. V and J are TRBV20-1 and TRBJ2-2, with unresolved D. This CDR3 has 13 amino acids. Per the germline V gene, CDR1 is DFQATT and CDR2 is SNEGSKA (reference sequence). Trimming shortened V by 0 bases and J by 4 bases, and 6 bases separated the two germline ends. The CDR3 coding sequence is TGCAGTGCTAGAGAAGCGTCCACCGGGGAGCTGTTTTTT. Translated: CSAREASTGELFF.

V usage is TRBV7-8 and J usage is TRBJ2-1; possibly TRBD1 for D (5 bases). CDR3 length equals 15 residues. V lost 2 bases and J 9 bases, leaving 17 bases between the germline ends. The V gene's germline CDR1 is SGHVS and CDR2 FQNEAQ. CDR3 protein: CASSLNWGFGREQFF. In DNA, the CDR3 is TGTGCCAGCAGCTTAAATTGGGGCTTCGGGCGTGAGCAGTTCTTC.

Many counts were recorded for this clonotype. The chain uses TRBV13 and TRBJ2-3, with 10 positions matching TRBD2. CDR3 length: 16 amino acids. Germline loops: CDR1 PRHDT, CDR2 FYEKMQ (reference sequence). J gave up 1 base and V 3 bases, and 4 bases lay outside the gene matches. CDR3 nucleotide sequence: TGTGCCAGCAGCTTCGGGACTAGCGCGGGCACAGATACGCAGTATTTT. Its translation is CASSFGTSAGTDTQYF.

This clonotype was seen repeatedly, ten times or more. The CDR3 coding sequence is TGTGCCAGCAGCTTACCGGGGCAGGGCTCCTACAATGAGCAGTTCTTC. It encodes CASSLPGQGSYNEQFF. V and J are TRBV13 and TRBJ2-1; D tentatively fits TRBD1 or TRBD2 (5 bases each). This CDR3 is built from 16 residues. Between the trimmed V and J ends, which lost 2 bases and 0 bases, there was a span of 11 bases. Germline loops: CDR1 PRHDT, CDR2 FYEKMQ (reference sequence).

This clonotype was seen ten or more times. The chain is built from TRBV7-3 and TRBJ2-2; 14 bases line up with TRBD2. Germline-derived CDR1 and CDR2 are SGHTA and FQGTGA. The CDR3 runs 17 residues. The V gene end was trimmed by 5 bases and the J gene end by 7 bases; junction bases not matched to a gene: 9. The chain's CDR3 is CASSPEGTSGSIGELFF. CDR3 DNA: TGTGCCAGCAGCCCCGAAGGGACTAGCGGGAGTATCGGGGAGCTGTTTTTT.

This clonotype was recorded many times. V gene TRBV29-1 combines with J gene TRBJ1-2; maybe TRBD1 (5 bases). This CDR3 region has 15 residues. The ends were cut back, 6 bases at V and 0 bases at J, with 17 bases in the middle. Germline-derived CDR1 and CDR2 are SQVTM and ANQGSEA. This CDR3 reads CSVRPTGEANYGYTF. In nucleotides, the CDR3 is TGCAGCGTGAGGCCTACAGGAGAAGCTAACTATGGCTACACCTTC.

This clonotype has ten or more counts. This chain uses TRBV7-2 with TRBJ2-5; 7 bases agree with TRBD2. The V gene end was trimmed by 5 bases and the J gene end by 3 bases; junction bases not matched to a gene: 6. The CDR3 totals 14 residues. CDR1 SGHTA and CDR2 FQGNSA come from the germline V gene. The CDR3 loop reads CASSIPRGEETQYF. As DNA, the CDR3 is TGTGCCAGCAGCATCCCCCGGGGGGAAGAGACCCAGTACTTC.